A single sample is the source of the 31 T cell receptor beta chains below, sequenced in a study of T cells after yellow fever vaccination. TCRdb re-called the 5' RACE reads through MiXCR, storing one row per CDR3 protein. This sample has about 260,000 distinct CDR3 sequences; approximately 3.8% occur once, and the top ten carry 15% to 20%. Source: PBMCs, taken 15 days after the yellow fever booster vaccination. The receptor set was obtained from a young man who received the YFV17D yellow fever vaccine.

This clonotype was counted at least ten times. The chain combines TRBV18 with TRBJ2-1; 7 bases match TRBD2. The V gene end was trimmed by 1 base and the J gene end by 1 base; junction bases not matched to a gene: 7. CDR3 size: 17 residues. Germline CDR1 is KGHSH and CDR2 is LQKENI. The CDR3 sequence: CASSPLAGVLSYNEQFF. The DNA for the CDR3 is TGTGCCAGCTCACCACTTGCGGGGGTCCTATCCTACAATGAGCAGTTCTTC.

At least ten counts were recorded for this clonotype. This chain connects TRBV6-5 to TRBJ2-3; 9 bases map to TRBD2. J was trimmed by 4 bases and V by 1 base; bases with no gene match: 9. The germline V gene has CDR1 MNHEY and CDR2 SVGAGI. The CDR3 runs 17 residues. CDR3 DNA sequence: TGTGCCAGCAGTTACTTAGCCCTAGCGGGGCCCGCAGATACGCAGTATTTT. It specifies CASSYLALAGPADTQYF.

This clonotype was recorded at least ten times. The CDR3 DNA sequence: TGTGCCAGCAATCAGGGGCTTCTGAACTATGGCTACACCTTC. Translation: CASNQGLLNYGYTF. The chain has TRBV6-6 and TRBJ1-2; tentatively, D is TRBD1 (6 bases). Trimming removed 7 bases from V and 2 bases from J, with 14 bases in between. CDR1 is MNHNY, CDR2 SVGAGI, per germline (reference sequence). This CDR3 comprises 14 residues.

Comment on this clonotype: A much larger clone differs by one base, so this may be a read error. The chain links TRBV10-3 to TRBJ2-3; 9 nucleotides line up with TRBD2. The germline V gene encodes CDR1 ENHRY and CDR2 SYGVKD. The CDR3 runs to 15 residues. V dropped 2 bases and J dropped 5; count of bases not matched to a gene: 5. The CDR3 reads CAISEDQRGEDTQYF. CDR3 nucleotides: TGTGCCATCAGTGAGGATCAGCGGGGGGAAGATACGCAGTATTTT.

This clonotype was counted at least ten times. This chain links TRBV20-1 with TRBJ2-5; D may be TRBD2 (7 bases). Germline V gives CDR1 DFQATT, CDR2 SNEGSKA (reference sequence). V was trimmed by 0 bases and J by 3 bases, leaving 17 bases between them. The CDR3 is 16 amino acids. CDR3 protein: CSARDQTTGTKETQYF. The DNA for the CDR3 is TGCAGTGCTAGAGATCAGACAACAGGGACTAAAGAGACCCAGTACTTC.

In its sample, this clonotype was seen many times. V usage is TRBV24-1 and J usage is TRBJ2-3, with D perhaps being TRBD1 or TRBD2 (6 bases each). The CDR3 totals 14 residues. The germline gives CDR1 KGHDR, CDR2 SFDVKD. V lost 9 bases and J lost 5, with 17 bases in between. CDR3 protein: CATAGTGAGDTQYF. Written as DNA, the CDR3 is TGTGCCACCGCCGGGACGGGGGCAGGAGATACGCAGTATTTT.

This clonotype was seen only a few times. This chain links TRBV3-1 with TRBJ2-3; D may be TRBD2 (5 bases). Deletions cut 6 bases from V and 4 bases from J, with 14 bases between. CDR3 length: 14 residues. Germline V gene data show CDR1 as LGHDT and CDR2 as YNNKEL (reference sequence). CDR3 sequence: CASSLTSGADTQYF. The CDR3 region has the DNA TGTGCCAGCAGTCTTACTAGTGGCGCAGATACGCAGTATTTT.

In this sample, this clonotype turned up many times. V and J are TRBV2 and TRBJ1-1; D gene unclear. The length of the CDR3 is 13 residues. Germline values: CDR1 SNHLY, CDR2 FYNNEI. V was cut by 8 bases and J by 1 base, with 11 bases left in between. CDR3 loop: CASDKGGNTEAFF. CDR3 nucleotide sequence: TGTGCCAGCGATAAGGGCGGGAACACTGAAGCTTTCTTT.

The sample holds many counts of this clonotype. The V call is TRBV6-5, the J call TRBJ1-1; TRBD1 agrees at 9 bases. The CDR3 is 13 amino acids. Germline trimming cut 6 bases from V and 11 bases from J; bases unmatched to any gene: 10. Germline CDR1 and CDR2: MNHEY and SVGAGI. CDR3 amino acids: CASSKRDRVMAFF. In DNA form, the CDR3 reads TGTGCCAGCAGCAAGAGGGACAGGGTGATGGCTTTCTTT.

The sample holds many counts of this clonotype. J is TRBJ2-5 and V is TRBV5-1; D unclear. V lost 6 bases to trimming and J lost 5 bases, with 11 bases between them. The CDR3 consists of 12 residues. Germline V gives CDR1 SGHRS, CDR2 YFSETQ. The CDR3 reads CASNWREETQYF. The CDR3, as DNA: TGCGCCAGCAACTGGAGAGAGGAGACCCAGTACTTC.

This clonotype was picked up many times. CDR3 bases: TGTGCCATCAGTCTTGGGGGCCAAAATCAGCCCCAGCATTTT. It yields the protein CAISLGGQNQPQHF. The chain recombines TRBV10-3 with TRBJ1-5, with D possibly matching TRBD1 (6 bases). This CDR3 comprises 14 residues. V was trimmed by 5 bases and J by 4 bases, leaving 12 bases between them. Looked up from germline, CDR1 is ENHRY and CDR2 is SYGVKD.

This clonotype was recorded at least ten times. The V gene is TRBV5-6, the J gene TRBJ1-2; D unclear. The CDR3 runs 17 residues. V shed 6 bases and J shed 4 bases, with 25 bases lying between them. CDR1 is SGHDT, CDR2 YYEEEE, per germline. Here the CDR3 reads CASNSGRTDPWGYGYTF. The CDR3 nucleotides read TGTGCCAGCAACTCAGGACGGACGGACCCTTGGGGCTATGGCTACACCTTC.

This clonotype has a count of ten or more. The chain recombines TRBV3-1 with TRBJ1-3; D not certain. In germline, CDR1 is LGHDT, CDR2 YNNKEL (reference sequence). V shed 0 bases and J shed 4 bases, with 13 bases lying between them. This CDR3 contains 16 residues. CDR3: CASSQDGRFQGNTIYF. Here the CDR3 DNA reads TGTGCCAGCAGCCAAGACGGACGTTTCCAGGGAAACACCATATATTTT. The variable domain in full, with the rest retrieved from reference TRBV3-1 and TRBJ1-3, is DTAVSQTPKYLVTQMGNDKSIKCEQNLGHDTMYWYKQDSKKFLKIMFSYNNKELIINETVPNRFSPKSPDKAHLNLHINSLELGDSAVYFCASSQDGRFQGNTIYFGEGSWLTVV.

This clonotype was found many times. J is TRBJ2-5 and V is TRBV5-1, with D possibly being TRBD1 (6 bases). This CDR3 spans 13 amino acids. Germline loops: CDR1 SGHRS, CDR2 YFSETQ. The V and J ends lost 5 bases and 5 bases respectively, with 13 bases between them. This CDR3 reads CASRQQGGETQYF. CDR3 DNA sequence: TGCGCCAGCAGGCAACAGGGTGGCGAGACCCAGTACTTC.

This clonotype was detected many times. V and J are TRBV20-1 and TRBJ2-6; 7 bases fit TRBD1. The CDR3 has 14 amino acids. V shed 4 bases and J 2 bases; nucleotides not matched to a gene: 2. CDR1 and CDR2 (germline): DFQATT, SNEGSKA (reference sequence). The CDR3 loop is CSATQGAGANVLTF. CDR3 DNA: TGCAGTGCTACCCAGGGGGCTGGGGCCAACGTCCTGACTTTC.

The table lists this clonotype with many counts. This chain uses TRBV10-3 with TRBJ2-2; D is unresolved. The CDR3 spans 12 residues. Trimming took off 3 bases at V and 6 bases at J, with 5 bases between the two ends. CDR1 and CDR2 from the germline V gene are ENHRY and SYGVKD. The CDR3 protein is CAISDGPGELFF. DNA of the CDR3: TGTGCCATCAGTGATGGCCCCGGGGAGCTGTTTTTT.

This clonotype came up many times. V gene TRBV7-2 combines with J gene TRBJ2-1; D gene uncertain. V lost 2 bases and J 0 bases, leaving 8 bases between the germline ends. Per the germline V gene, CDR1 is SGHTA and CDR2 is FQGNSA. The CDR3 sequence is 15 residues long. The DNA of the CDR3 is TGTGCCAGCAGCTTAACGGCGAGCTCCTACAATGAGCAGTTCTTC. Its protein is CASSLTASSYNEQFF.

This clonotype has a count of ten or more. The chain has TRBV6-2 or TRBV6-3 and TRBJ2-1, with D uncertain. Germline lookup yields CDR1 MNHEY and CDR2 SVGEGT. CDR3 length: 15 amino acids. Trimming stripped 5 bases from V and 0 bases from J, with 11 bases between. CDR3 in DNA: TGTGCCAGCAGTCTTAGGGCAAGCTCCTACAATGAGCAGTTCTTC. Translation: CASSLRASSYNEQFF.

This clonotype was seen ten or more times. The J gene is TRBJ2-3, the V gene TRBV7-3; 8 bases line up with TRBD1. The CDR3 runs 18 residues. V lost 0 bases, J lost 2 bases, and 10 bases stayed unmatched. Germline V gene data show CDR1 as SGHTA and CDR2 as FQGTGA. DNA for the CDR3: TGTGCCAGCAGCTTAACGTCAGTACAGGGGGGAACCACAGATACGCAGTATTTT. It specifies CASSLTSVQGGTTDTQYF.

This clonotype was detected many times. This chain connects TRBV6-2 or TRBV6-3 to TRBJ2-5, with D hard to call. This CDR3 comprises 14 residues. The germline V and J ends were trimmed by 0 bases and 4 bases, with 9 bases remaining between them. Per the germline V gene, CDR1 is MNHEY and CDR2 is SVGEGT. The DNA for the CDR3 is TGTGCCAGCAGTTACTCGCAGATTCGAGAGACCCAGTACTTC. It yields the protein CASSYSQIRETQYF.

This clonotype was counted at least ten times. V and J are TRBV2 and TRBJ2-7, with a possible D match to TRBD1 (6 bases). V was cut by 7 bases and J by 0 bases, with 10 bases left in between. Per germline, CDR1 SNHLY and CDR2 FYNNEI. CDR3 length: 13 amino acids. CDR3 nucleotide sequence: TGTGCCAGCACCCGGACAGCCTCCTACGAGCAGTACTTC. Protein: CASTRTASYEQYF. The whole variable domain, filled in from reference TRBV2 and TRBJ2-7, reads EPEVTQTPSHQVTQMGQEVILRCVPISNHLYFYWYRQILGQKVEFLVSFYNNEISEKSEIFDDQFSVERPDGSNFTLKIRSTKLEDSAMYFCASTRTASYEQYFGPGTRLTVT.

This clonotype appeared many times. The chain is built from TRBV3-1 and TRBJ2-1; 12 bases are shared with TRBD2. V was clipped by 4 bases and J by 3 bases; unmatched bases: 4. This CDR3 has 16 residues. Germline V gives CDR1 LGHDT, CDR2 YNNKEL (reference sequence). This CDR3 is CASSRSSGGGYNEQFF. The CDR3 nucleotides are TGTGCCAGCAGCCGATCTAGCGGGGGGGGCTACAATGAGCAGTTCTTC.

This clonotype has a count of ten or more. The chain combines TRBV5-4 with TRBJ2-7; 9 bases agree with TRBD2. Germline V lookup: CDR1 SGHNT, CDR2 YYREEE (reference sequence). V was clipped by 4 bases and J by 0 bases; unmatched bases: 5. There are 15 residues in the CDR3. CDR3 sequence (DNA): TGTGCCAGCAGCGCAGCGGGGGGTCTCTCCTACGAGCAGTACTTC. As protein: CASSAAGGLSYEQYF.

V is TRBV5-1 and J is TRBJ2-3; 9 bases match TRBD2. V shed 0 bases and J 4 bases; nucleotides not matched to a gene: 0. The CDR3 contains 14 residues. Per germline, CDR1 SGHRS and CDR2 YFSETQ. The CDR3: CASSLASGADTQYF. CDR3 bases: TGCGCCAGCAGCTTGGCTAGCGGGGCAGATACGCAGTATTTT.

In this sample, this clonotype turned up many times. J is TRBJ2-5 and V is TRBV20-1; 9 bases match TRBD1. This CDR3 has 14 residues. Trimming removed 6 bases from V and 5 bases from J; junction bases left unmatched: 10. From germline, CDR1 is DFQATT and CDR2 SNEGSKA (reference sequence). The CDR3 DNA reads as TGCAGTGCACCAAGCCCAGGGACAGGGGAGACCCAGTACTTC. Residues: CSAPSPGTGETQYF.

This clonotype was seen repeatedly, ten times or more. The CDR3 DNA reads as TGTGCCTGGGGCTCCACAGATACGCAGTATTTT. This sequence encodes CAWGSTDTQYF. This chain connects TRBV30 to TRBJ2-3; D is unresolved. V was shortened by 5 bases and J by 2 bases, with 5 bases between the two germline ends. This CDR3 is built from 11 residues. Germline values: CDR1 GTSNPN, CDR2 SVGIG (reference sequence).

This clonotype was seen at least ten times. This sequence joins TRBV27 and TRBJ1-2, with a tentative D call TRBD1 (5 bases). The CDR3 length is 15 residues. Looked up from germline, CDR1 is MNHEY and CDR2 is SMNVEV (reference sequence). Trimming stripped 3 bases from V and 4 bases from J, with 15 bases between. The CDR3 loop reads CASSLGLPGVYGYTF. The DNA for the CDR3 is TGTGCCAGCAGTTTGGGACTCCCGGGGGTCTATGGCTACACCTTC.

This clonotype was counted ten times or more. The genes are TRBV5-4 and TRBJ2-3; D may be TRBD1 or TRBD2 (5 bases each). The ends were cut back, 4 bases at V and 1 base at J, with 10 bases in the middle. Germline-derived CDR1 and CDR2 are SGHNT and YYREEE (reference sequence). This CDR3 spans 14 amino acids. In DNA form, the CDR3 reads TGTGCCAGCAGCCCGGGGCGGCGCACAGATACGCAGTATTTT. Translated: CASSPGRRTDTQYF.

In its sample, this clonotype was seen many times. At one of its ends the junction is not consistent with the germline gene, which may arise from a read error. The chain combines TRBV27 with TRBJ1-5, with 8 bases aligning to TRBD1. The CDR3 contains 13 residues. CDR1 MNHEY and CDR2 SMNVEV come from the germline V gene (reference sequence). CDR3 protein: CASSLSGTGLWDF. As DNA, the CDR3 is TGTGCCAGCAGTTTATCGGGGACAGGCCTCTGGGATTTT.

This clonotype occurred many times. The CDR3 coding sequence is TGTGCCAGCAGCCCCGCTACGAACACCGGGGAGCTGTTTTTT. This codes for CASSPATNTGELFF. This chain connects TRBV7-9 to TRBJ2-2, with D unclear. Germline V gene data show CDR1 as SEHNR and CDR2 as FQNEAQ (reference sequence). Trimming stripped 5 bases from V and 0 bases from J, with 7 bases between. The CDR3 contains 14 residues.

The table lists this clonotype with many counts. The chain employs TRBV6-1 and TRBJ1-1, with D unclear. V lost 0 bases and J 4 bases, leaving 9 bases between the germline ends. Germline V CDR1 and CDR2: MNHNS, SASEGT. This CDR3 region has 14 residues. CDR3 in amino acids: CASSEAAGFTEAFF. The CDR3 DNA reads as TGTGCCAGCAGTGAAGCCGCCGGGTTCACTGAAGCTTTCTTT.